The clone carrying this T cell receptor (beta chain) was detected only once. It was with 60 Vbeta and 13 Jbeta primers that the PCR ran. Profiling relied on immunoSEQ multiplex PCR, and the TCRdb table lists in-frame clones only, not all of them. The sample has about 170,000 clones; 85% are singletons. Participants comprised healthy donors of bone marrow. The sample comes from a study of cytomegalovirus exposure and HLA in healthy donors. The sample was PBMCs. The TCR comes from a boy younger than 10 in good health and CMV-seronegative.

CDR3 loop: CASSMGRVAYEQYF. Here the CDR3 DNA reads TGTGCCAGCTCCATGGGCAGGGTTGCCTACGAGCAGTACTTC. The gene calls are TRBV6-5 and TRBJ2-7; D may be TRBD1 (5 bases). The V end lost 8 bases, the J end lost 2 bases, and 16 bases lay between the germline ends. This CDR3 comprises 14 residues. Germline-derived CDR1 and CDR2 are MNHEY and SVGAGI.